This T cell receptor beta chain is from a study of immune cell composition in non-small cell lung cancer. Findings of the study overall: TIL tumour reactivity correlated with maximal tumour-associated clone frequency in adenocarcinoma. Clones >0.5% enriched in tumour were rarer in adenocarcinoma (about 35%) than squamous (around 75%).

This clone was detected once. No antigen is known for it. Profiled with immunoSEQ multiplex PCR; TCRdb holds only in-frame clones, not every one. Of 3,800 or so clones detected, 80% appear once; the ten largest clones hold about 9.2%. The CDR3 is 13 residues long. Trimming cost V 5 bases and J 9 bases, with 14 bases left between them. The germline V gene has CDR1 SGHTA and CDR2 FQGNSA. The normal lung sample lay at least 3 cm, and maximally far, from the tumour. DNA was extracted from unsorted cell suspensions stored frozen. This receptor was identified in a human donor with non-small cell lung cancer. Input material: non-adjacent lung tissue. The V and J genes are TRBV7-2 and TRBJ2-1; TRBD2 is a possible D gene (5 bases). CDR3 in DNA: TGTGCCAGCAGCCCGACTATTCAAACTGAGCAGTTCTTC. Protein sequence: CASSPTIQTEQFF.